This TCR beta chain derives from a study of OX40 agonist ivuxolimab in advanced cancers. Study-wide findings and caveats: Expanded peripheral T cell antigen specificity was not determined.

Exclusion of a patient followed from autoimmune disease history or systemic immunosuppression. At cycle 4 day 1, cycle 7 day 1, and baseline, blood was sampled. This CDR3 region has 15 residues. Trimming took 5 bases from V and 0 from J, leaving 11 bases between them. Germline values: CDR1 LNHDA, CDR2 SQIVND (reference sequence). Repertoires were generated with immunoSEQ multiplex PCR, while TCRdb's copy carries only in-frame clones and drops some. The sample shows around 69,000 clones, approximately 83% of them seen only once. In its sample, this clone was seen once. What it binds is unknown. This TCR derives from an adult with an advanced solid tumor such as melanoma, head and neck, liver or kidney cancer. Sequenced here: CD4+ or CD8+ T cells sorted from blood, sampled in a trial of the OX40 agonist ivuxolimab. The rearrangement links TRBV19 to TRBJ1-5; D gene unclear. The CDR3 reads CASSRGTHSNQPQHF. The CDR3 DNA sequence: TGTGCCAGTAGTCGCGGTACTCATAGCAATCAGCCCCAGCATTTT. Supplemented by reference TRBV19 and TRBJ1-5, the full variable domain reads DGGITQSPKYLFRKEGQNVTLSCEQNLNHDAMYWYRQDPGQGLRLIYYSQIVNDFQKGDIAEGYSVSREKKESFPLTVTSAQKNPTAFYLCASSRGTHSNQPQHFGDGTRLSIL.